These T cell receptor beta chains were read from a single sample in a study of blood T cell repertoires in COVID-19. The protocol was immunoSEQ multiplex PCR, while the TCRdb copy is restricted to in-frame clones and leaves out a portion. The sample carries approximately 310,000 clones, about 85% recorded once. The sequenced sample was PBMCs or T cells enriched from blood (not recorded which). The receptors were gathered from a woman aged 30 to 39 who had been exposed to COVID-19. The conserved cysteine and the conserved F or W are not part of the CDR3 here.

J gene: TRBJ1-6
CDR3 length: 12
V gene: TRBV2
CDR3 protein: ASRLEGRNSPLH

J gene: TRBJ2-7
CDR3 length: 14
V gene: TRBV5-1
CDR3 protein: ASSRSGTGGGSEQY

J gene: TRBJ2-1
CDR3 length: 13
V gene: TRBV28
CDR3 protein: ASSLGLAGNNEQF

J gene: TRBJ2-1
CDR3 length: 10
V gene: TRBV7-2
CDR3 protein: ASSLTQGEQF

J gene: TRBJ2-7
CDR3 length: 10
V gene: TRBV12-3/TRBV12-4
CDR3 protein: ASSPPGWQQY

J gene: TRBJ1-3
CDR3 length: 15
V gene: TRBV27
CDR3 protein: ASSLFPGGYSGNTIY

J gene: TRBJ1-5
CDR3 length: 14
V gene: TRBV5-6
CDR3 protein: ASSYGQGISNQPQH

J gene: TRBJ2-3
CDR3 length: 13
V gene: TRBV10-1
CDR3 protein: ASSEEAPSTDTQY

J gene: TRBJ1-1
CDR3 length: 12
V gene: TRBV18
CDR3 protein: ASSVNRGDTEAF

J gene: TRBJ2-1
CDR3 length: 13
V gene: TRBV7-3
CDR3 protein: ASSLFGLASNEQF

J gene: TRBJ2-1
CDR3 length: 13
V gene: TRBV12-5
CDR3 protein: ASAGQGSSYNEQF

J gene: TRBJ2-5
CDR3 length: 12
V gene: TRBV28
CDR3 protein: ASSSSQKQETQY

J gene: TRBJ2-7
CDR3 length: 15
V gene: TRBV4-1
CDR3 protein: ASSQDTQSSTPYEQY

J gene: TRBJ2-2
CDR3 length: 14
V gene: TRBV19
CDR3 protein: ASRFELTANTGELF

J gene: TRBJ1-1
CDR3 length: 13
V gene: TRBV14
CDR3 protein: ASSQPGQMNTEAF

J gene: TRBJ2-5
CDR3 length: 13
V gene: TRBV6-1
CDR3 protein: ASSDLTSGTETQY

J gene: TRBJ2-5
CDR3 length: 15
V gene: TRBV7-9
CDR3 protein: ASTLIGRRGSRETQY

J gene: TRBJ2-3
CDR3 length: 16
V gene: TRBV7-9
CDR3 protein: ASSLGTGDLRGTDTQY

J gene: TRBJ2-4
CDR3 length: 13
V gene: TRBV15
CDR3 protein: ATSSSSGGLNIQY

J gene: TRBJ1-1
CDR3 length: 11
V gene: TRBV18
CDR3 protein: ASSGQGGTEAF

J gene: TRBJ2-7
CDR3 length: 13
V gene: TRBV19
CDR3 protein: ASSGRTGTTYEQY

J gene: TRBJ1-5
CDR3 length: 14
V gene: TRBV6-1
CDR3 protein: ASSDYADSSNQPQH

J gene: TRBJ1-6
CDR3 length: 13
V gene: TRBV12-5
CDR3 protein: ASGLDTGGNSPLH

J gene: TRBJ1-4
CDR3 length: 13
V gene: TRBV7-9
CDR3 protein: ASSSRQGQGEKLF

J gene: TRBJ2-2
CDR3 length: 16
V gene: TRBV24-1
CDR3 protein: ATSGITSGLGNTGELF

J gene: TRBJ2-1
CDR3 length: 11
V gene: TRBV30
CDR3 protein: AWSMGQINEQF

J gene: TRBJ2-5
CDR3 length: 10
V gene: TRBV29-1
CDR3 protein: SAGDRGETQY

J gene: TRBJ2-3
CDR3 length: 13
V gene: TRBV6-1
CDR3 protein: ASSEMEGFTDTQY

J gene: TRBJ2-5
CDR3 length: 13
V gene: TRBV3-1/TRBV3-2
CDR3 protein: ASSQRVAGQETQY

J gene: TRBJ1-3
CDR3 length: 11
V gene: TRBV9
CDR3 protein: ASSDRVGNTIY

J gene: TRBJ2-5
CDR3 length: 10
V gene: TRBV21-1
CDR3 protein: ASSRKEETQY

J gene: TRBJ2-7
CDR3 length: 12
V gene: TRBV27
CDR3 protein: VSRVIGDSYEQY

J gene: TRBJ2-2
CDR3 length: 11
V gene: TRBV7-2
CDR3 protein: ASSLVGPGELF

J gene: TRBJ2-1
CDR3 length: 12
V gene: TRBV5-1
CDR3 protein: ASSPGQGIHEQF

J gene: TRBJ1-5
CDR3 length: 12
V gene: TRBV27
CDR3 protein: ASSDRLYNQPQH

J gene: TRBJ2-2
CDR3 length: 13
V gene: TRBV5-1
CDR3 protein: ASSLRLAGTGELF

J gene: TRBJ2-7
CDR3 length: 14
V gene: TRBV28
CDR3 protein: ASSLTRVGGAYEQY

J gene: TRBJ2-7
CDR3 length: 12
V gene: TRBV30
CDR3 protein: AWVTGHSSYEQY

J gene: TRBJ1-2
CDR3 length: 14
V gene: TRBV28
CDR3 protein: ASSLWTDSTLYGYT

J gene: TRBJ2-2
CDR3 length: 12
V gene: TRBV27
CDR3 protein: ASSLSSGSGELF

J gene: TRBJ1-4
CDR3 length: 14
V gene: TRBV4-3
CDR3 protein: ASSQEARAMNEKLF

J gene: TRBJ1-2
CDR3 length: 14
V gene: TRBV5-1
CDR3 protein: ASSSLQGAHNNGYT

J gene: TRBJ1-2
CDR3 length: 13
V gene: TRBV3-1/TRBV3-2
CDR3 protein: ASSQDRSGCYGYT

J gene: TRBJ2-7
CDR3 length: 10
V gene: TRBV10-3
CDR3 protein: AIGTDSYEQY

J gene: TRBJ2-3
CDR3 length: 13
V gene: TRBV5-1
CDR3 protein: ASSLLGQSTDTQY

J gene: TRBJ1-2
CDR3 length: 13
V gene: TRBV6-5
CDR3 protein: ASSYSVAAPYGYT

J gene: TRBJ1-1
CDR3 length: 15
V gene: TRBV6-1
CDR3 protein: ASSDGGTGISGTEAF

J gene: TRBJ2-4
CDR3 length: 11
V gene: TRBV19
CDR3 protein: ASGTGREFIQY

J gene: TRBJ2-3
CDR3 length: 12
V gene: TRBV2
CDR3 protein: ASSEGTGTDTQY

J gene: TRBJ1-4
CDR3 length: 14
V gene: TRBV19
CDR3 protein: ASSIRGGRGPEKLF

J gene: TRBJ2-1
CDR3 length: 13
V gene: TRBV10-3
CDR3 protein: AISEGTSGGYEQF